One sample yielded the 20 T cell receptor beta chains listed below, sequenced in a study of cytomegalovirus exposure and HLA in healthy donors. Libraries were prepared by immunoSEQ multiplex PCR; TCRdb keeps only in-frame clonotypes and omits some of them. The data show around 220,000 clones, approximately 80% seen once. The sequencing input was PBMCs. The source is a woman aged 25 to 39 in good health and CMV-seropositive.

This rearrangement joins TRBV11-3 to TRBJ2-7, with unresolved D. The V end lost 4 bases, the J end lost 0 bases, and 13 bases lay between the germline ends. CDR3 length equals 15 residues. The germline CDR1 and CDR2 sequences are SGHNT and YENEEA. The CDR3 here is CASSSLGRSSYEQYF. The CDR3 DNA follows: TGTGCCAGCAGCTCCCTTGGCCGAAGCTCCTACGAGCAGTACTTC. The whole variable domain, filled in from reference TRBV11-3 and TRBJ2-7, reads EAGVVQSPRYKIIEKKQPVAFWCNPISGHNTLYWYLQNLGQGPELLIRYENEEAVDDSQLPKDRFSAERLKGVDSTLKIQPAELGDSAVYLCASSSLGRSSYEQYFGPGTRLTVT.

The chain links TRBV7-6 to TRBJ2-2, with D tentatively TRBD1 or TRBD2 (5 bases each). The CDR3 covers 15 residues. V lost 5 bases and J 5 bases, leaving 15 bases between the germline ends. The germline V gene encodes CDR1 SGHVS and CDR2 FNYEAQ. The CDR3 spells CASSPLEGTTGELFF. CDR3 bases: TGTGCCAGCAGCCCACTTGAGGGGACGACCGGGGAGCTGTTTTTT.

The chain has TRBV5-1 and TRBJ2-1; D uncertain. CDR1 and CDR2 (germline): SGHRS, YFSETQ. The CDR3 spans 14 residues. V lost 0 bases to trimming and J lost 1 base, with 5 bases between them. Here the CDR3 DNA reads TGCGCCAGCAGCTTGGCGGCATCCTACAATGAGCAGTTCTTC. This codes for CASSLAASYNEQFF.

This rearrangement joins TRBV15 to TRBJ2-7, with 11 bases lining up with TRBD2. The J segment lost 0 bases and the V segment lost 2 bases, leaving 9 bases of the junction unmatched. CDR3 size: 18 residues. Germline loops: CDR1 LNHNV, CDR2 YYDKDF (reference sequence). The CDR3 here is CATSRTDSGLADSYEQYF. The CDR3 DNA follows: TGTGCCACCAGCAGAACAGACTCGGGACTAGCGGACTCCTACGAGCAGTACTTC.

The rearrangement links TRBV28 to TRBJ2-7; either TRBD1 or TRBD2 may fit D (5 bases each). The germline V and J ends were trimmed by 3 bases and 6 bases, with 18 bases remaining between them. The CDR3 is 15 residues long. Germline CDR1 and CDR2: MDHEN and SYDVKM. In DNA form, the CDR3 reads TGTGCCAGCAGTTTTGAGGGGTATCGAAGTCTCGAGCAGTACTTC. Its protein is CASSFEGYRSLEQYF.

CDR3 sequence: CASSDRTENTEAFF. For the CDR3, the DNA is TGTGCCAGCAGTGATCGGACAGAGAACACTGAAGCTTTCTTT. The rearrangement uses TRBV6-5 and TRBJ1-1, with D possibly TRBD1 on 6 matching bases. CDR3 size: 14 residues. Germline V gene lookup returns CDR1 MNHEY and CDR2 SVGAGI. Trimming took off 5 bases at V and 1 base at J, with 11 bases between the two ends.

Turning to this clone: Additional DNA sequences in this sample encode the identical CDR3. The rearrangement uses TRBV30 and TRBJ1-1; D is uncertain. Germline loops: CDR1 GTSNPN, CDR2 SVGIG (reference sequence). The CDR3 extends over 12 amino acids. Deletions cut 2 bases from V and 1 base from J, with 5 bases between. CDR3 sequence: CAWSPRNTEAFF. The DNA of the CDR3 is TGTGCCTGGAGTCCCCGGAACACTGAAGCTTTCTTT.

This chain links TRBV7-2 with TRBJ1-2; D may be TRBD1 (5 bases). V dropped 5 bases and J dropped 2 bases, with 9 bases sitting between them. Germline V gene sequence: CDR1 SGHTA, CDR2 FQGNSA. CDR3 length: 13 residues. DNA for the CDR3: TGTGCCAGCAGCCCGGACACAAACTATGGCTACACCTTC. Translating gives CASSPDTNYGYTF.

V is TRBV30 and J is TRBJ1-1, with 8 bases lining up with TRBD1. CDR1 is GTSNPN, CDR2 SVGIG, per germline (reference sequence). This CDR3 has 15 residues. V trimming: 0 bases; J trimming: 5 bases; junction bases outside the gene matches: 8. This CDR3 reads CAWSVQGVTLTEAFF. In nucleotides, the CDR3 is TGTGCCTGGAGTGTACAGGGGGTTACTTTGACTGAAGCTTTCTTT.

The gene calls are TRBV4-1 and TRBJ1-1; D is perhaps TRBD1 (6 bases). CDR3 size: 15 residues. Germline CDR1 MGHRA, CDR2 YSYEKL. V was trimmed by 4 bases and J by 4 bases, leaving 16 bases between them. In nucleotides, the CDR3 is TGCGCCAGCAGCCTGTCTCCGGGGGCGCGCACTGAAGCTTTCTTT. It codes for CASSLSPGARTEAFF.

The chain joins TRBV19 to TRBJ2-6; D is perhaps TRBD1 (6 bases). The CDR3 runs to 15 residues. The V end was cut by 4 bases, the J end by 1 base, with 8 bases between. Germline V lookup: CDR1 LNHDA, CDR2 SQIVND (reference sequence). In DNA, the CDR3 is TGTGCCAGTAGTAACAGGGCGTCTGGGGCCAACGTCCTGACTTTC. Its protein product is CASSNRASGANVLTF.

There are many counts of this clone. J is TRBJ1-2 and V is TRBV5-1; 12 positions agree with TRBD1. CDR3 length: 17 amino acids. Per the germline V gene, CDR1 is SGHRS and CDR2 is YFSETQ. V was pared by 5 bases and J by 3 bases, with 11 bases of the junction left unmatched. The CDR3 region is CASSRSGTGGADYGYTF. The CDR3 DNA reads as TGCGCCAGCAGTAGATCCGGGACAGGGGGCGCAGACTATGGCTACACCTTC.

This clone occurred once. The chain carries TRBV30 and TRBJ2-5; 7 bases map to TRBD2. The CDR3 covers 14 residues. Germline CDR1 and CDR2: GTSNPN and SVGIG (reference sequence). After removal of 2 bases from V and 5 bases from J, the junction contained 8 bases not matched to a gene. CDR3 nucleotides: TGTGCCTGGAGTCCCCGGGCCGGGGGGGAGACCCAGTACTTC. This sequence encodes CAWSPRAGGETQYF.

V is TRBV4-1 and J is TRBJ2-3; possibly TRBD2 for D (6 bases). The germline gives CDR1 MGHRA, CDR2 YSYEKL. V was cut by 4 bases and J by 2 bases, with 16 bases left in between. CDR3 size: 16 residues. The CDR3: CASSPRDSLSTDTQYF. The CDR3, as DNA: TGCGCCAGCAGCCCCAGGGACTCCCTATCCACAGATACGCAGTATTTT.

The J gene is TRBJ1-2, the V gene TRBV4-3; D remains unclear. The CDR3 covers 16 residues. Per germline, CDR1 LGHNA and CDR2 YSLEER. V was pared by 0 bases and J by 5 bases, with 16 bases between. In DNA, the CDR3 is TGCGCCAGCAGCCAAGAAATATACGGGGTCCGGTATGGCTACACCTTC. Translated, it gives CASSQEIYGVRYGYTF.

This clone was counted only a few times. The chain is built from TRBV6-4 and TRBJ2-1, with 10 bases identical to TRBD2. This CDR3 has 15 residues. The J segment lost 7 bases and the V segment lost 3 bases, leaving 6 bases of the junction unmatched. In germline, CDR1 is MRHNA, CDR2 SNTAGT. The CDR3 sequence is CASSEEREGLNEQFF. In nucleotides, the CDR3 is TGTGCCAGCAGTGAGGAGCGGGAGGGGCTAAATGAGCAGTTCTTC.

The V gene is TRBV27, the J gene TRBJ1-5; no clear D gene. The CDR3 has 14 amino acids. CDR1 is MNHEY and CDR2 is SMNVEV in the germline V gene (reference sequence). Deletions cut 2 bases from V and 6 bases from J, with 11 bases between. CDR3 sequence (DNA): TGTGCCAGCAGTTTACTATTCCGAGGTCAGCCCCAGCATTTT. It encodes CASSLLFRGQPQHF.

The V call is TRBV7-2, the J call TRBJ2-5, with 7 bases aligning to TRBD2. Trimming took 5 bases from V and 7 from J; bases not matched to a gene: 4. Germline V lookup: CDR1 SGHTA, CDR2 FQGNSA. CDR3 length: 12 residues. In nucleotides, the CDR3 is TGTGCCAGCAGCCCCCCGGGGGGGACCCAGTACTTC. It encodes CASSPPGGTQYF.

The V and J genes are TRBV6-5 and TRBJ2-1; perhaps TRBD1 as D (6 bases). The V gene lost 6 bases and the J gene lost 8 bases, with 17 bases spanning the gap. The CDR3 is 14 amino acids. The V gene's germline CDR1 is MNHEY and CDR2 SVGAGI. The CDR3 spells CASRKTRDNYEQFF. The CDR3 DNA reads TGTGCCAGCAGGAAAACACGGGACAACTATGAGCAGTTCTTC.

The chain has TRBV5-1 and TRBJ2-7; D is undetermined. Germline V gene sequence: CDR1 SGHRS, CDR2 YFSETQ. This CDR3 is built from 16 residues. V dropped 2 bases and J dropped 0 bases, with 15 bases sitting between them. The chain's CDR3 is CASSFFDRTLSYEQYF. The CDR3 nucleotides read TGCGCCAGCAGCTTTTTTGATAGGACCCTCTCCTACGAGCAGTACTTC. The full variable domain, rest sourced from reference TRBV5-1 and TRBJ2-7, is KAGVTQTPRYLIKTRGQQVTLSCSPISGHRSVSWYQQTPGQGLQFLFEYFSETQRNKGNFPGRFSGRQFSNSRSEMNVSTLELGDSALYLCASSFFDRTLSYEQYFGPGTRLTVT.